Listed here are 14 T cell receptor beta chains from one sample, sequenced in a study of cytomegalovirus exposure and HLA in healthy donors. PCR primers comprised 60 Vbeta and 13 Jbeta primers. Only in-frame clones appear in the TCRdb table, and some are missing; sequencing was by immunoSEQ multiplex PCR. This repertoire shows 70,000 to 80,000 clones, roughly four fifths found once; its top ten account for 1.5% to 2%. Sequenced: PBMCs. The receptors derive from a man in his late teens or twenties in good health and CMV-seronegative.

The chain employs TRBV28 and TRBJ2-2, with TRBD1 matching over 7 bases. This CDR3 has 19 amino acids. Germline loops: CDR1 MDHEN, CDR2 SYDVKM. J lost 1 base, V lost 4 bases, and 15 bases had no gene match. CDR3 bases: TGTGCCAGCAGTTATACAAAAACAGGGGCGAAAATGAACACCGGGGAGCTGTTTTTT. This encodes CASSYTKTGAKMNTGELFF.

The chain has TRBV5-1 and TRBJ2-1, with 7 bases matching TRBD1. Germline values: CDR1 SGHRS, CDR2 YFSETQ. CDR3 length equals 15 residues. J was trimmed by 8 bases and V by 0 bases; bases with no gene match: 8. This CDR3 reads CASSLVGQVLDEQFF. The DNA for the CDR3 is TGCGCCAGCAGCTTGGTCGGACAGGTTTTGGATGAGCAGTTCTTC.

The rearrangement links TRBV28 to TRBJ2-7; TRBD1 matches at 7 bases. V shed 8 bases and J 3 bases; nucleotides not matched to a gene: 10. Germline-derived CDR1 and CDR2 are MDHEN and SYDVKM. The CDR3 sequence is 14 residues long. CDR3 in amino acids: CASLPRTGLYEQYF. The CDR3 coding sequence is TGTGCCAGCCTCCCGCGGACAGGCCTCTACGAGCAGTACTTC.

DNA of the CDR3: TGTGCCAGCACCGGAGCAGGGGGCCTACGTAATTCACCCCTCCACTTT. Translated, it gives CASTGAGGLRNSPLHF. The gene calls are TRBV9 and TRBJ1-6, with 8 bases that match TRBD1. With V trimmed by 6 bases and J by 6 bases, 11 bases remained unmatched. Germline V lookup: CDR1 SGDLS, CDR2 YYNGEE. This CDR3 contains 16 residues.

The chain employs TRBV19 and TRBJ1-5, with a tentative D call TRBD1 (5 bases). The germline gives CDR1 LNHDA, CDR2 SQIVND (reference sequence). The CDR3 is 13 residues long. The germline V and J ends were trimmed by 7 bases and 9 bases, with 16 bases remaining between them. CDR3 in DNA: TGTGCCAGTACTGGTTCAGGGATGCCGCCCCAGCATTTT. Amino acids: CASTGSGMPPQHF.

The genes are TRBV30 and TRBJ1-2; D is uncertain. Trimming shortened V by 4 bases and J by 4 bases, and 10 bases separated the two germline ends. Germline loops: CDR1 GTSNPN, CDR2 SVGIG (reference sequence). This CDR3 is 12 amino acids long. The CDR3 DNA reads TGTGCCTGGACGGAGGGAGGCTATGGCTACACCTTC. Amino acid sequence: CAWTEGGYGYTF.

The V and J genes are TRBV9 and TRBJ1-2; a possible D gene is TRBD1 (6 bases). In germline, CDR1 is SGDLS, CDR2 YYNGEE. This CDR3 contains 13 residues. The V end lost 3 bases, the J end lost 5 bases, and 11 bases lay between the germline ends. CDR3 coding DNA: TGTGCCAGCAGCGGAACACAGGGATATGGCTACACCTTC. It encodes CASSGTQGYGYTF.

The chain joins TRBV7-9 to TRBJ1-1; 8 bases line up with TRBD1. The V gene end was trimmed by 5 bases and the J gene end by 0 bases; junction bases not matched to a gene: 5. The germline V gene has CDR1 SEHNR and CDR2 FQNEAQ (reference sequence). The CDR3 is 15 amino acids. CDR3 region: CASSARTGLNTEAFF. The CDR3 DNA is TGTGCCAGCAGCGCGAGGACAGGGCTGAACACTGAAGCTTTCTTT.

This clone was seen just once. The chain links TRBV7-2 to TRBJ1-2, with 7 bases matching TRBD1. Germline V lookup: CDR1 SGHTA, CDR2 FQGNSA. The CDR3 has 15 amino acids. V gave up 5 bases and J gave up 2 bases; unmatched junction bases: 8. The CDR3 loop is CASSPDWTGNYGYTF. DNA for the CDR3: TGTGCCAGCAGCCCAGATTGGACAGGAAACTATGGCTACACCTTC.

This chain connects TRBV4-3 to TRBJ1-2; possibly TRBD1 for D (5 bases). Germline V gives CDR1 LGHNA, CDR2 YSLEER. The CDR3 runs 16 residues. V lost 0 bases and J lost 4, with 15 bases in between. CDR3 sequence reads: CASSQDQRTSLYGYTF. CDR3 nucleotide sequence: TGCGCCAGCAGCCAAGATCAAAGGACATCCCTCTATGGCTACACCTTC.

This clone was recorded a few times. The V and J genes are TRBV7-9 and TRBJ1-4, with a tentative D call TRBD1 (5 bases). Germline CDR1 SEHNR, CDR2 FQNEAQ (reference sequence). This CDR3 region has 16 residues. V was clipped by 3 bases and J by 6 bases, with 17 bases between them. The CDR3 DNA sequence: TGTGCCAGCAGCTTCCTGACAGTTCGGAATGATGAAAAACTGTTTTTT. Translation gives CASSFLTVRNDEKLFF. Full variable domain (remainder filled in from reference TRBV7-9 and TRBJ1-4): DTGVSQNPRHKITKRGQNVTFRCDPISEHNRLYWYRQTLGQGPEFLTYFQNEAQLEKSRLLSDRFSAERPKGSFSTLEIQRTEQGDSAMYLCASSFLTVRNDEKLFFGSGTQLSVL.

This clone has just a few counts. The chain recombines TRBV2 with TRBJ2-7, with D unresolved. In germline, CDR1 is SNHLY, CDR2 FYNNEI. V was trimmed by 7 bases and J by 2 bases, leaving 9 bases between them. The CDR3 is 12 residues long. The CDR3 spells CASNQAAYEQYF. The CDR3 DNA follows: TGTGCCAGCAATCAGGCCGCCTACGAGCAGTACTTC.

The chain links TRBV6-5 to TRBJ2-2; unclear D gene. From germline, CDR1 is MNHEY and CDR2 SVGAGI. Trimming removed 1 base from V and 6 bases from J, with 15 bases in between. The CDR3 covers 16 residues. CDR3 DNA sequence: TGTGCCAGCAGTTACTTGAGGATTTCCCAACCCGGGGAGCTGTTTTTT. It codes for CASSYLRISQPGELFF.

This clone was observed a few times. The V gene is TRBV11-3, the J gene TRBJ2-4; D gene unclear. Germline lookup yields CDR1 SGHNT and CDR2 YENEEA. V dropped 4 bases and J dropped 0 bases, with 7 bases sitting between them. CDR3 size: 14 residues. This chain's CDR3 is CASSSQLAKNIQYF. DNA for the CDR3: TGTGCCAGCAGCTCCCAACTAGCCAAAAACATTCAGTACTTC.